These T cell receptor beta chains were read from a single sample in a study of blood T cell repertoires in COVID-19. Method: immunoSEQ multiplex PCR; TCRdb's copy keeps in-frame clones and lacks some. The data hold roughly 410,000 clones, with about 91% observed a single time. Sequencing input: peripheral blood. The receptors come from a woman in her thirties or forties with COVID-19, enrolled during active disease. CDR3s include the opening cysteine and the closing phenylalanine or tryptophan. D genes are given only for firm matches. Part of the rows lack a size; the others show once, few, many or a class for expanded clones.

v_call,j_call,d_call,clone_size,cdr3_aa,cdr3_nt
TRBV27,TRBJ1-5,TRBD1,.,CASSLDRRPSIFRDRGIEDQPQHF,TGTGCCAGCAGTTTGGATCGAAGGCCTTCCATCTTCCGGGACAGGGGAATCGAGGATCAGCCCCAGCATTTT
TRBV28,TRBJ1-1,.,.,CASSSHPQLNTEAFF,TGTGCCAGCAGTTCTCACCCACAGCTAAACACTGAAGCTTTCTTT
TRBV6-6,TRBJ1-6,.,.,CASSYFARDSPLHF,TGTGCCAGCAGTTACTTTGCGCGAGATTCACCCCTCCACTTT
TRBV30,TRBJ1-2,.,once,CAWSDSRIYGYTF,TGTGCCTGGAGTGATTCCAGGATCTATGGCTACACCTTC
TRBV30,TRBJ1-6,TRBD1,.,CAWSGQGFYNSPLHF,TGTGCCTGGAGCGGACAGGGGTTCTATAATTCACCCCTCCACTTT
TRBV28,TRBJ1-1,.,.,CATLDSWNTEAFF,TGTGCCACTTTGGACAGCTGGAACACTGAAGCTTTCTTT
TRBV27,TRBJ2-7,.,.,CASSVAETPTYEQYF,TGTGCCAGCAGTGTTGCGGAGACCCCAACCTACGAGCAGTACTTC
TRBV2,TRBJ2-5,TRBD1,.,CASTLTGQKTQYF,TGTGCCAGCACCCTGACAGGGCAGAAGACCCAGTACTTC
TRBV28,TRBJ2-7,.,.,CASGSGSYYEQYF,TGTGCCAGCGGTAGCGGATCTTACTACGAGCAGTACTTC
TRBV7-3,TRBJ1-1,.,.,CASSLMGENTEAFF,TGTGCCAGCAGTCTTATGGGAGAAAACACTGAAGCTTTCTTT
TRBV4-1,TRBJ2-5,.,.,CASSRSAHQETQYF,TGCGCCAGCAGCCGAAGTGCGCATCAAGAGACCCAGTACTTC
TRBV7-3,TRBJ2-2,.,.,CASSGDSNTGELFF,TGTGCCAGCAGCGGCGACTCGAACACCGGGGAGCTGTTTTTT
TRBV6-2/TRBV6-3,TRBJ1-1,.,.,CASSYQGVENTEAFF,TGTGCCAGCAGTTACCAAGGGGTGGAGAACACTGAAGCTTTCTTT
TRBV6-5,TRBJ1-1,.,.,CASSYAEAPTEAFF,TGTGCCAGCAGTTACGCAGAGGCACCCACTGAAGCTTTCTTT
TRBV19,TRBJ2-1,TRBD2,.,CASRRLATYNEQFF,TGTGCCAGTAGAAGACTAGCGACGTACAATGAGCAGTTCTTC
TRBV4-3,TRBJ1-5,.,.,CASSLGHINQPQHF,TGCGCCAGCAGCCTGGGACACATCAATCAGCCCCAGCATTTT
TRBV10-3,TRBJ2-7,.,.,CAISTKGEANEQYF,TGTGCCATCAGTACCAAGGGGGAAGCTAACGAGCAGTACTTC
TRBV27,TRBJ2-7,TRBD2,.,CASSLAGGSLDEQYF,TGTGCCAGCAGTCTAGCGGGAGGGAGCCTAGACGAGCAGTACTTC
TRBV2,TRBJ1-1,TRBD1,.,CASSDLQGTEAFF,TGTGCCAGCAGTGATTTACAGGGGACTGAAGCTTTCTTT
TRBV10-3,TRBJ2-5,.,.,CARMAETQYF,TGTGCCAGAATGGCAGAGACCCAGTACTTC
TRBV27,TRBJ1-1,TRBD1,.,CASSFSGQGVTEAFF,TGTGCCAGCAGTTTCTCGGGACAGGGAGTCACTGAAGCTTTCTTT
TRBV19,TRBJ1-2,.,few,CASSWGGIPYYGYTF,TGTGCCAGTAGTTGGGGGGGAATCCCCTACTATGGCTACACCTTC
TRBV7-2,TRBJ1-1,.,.,CASSLLGAFSEAFF,TGTGCCAGCAGCTTATTGGGGGCGTTCTCTGAAGCTTTCTTT
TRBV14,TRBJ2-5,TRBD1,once,CASSHLGQGGETQYF,TGTGCCAGCAGCCACCTGGGACAGGGAGGGGAGACCCAGTACTTC
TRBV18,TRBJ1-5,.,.,CASSPSGEQPQHF,TGTGCCAGCTCACCGTCGGGAGAACAGCCCCAGCATTTT
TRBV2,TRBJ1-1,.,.,CASSGQAAHTEAFF,TGTGCCAGCAGTGGACAGGCAGCACACACTGAAGCTTTCTTT
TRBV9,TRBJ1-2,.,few,CASSVDHRAVDGSGYTF,TGTGCCAGCAGCGTAGATCACAGGGCCGTCGACGGGTCTGGCTACACCTTC
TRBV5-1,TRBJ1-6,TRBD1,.,CASSSKARGTPLHF,TGCGCCAGCAGCTCGAAGGCCAGGGGGACACCCCTCCACTTT